These 25 T cell receptor beta chains share one sample of origin, sequenced in a study of T cell repertoires in cytomegalovirus infection. TCRdb redid the calling of the reads with MiXCR, one entry per CDR3 protein. The data show 300,000 or so distinct CDR3 sequences, about 23% seen once. The material sequenced was PBMCs. Source of these receptors: a human donor in good health (CMV status not recorded). Some clones in this sample may be carry-over from other donors' samples.

The CDR3 is CAWRGQANTGELFF. CDR3 nucleotide sequence: TGTGCCTGGAGGGGACAGGCGAACACCGGGGAGCTGTTTTTT. The chain couples TRBV30 to TRBJ2-2; TRBD1 matches at 8 bases. The ends lost 3 bases at V and 0 bases at J; junction bases unmatched: 0. Germline values: CDR1 GTSNPN, CDR2 SVGIG (reference sequence). This CDR3 contains 14 residues.

The chain uses TRBV19 and TRBJ1-5, with D possibly matching TRBD1 (5 bases). V lost 4 bases and J lost 5, with 15 bases in between. CDR1 and CDR2 (germline): LNHDA, SQIVND (reference sequence). The CDR3 runs to 15 residues. This chain's CDR3 is CASSTQGYFDQPQHF. CDR3 sequence (DNA): TGTGCCAGTAGTACTCAGGGTTATTTCGATCAGCCCCAGCATTTT.

The chain uses TRBV9 and TRBJ2-4; unclear D gene. V dropped 4 bases and J dropped 9 bases, with 17 bases sitting between them. The length of the CDR3 is 14 residues. CDR1 and CDR2 (germline): SGDLS, YYNGEE. CDR3 sequence (DNA): TGTGCCAGCAGCCCCAGGTCCCCCCCCCCCATTCAGTACTTC. Its translation: CASSPRSPPPIQYF.

This sequence joins TRBV28 and TRBJ1-2, with D perhaps matching TRBD1 (5 bases). The V end lost 6 bases, the J end lost 0 bases, and 17 bases lay between the germline ends. CDR1 and CDR2 from the germline V gene are MDHEN and SYDVKM. The CDR3 length is 16 residues. In nucleotides, the CDR3 is TGTGCCAGCAGATTCCTCCCGGGGCCCACTAACTATGGCTACACCTTC. Translation gives CASRFLPGPTNYGYTF.

This clonotype was found once. The chain has TRBV11-2 and TRBJ2-1, with D possibly matching TRBD2 (6 bases). Germline V gene sequence: CDR1 SGHAT, CDR2 FQNNGV. V was clipped by 1 base and J by 2 bases, with 12 bases between them. The CDR3 runs to 16 residues. This CDR3 reads CASSLARGTAYNEQFF. For the CDR3, the DNA is TGTGCCAGCAGCTTAGCCCGGGGGACGGCCTACAATGAGCAGTTCTTC.

Regarding this clonotype: The junction does not match germline at one end; this may be a read error. J is TRBJ2-3 and V is TRBV28, with 7 bases aligning to TRBD2. The CDR3 is made up of 17 amino acids. Germline lookup yields CDR1 MDHEN and CDR2 SYDVKM. The CDR3 nucleotides are TGTGCCAGCAGCTTATTGGGCGGGAGCTCCAGCACAGATACGCAGTATTTT. Its protein is CASSLLGGSSSTDTQYF.

This clonotype appeared many times. The V gene is TRBV7-8, the J gene TRBJ2-4; 11 nucleotides align to TRBD2. Germline values: CDR1 SGHVS, CDR2 FQNEAQ. This CDR3 has 18 residues. V trimming: 2 bases; J trimming: 6 bases; junction bases outside the gene matches: 12. As DNA, the CDR3 is TGTGCCAGCAGCTTACCCCTTCGACTAGCGGGACCAGGAAACATTCAGTACTTC. Translated, it gives CASSLPLRLAGPGNIQYF.

There are a few counts of this clonotype. The chain has TRBV14 and TRBJ1-3, with D unresolved. The CDR3 runs 15 residues. Trimming took 0 bases from V and 7 from J, leaving 13 bases between them. From germline, CDR1 is SGHDN and CDR2 FVKESK. The chain's CDR3 is CASSQEAGIRNTIYF. Here the CDR3 DNA reads TGTGCCAGCAGCCAAGAGGCGGGGATTAGGAACACCATATATTTT. The full variable domain, in which reference TRBV14 and TRBJ1-3 provide the parts outside the CDR3, is EAGVTQFPSHSVIEKGQTVTLRCDPISGHDNLYWYRRVMGKEIKFLLHFVKESKQDESGMPNNRFLAERTGGTYSTLKVQPAELEDSGVYFCASSQEAGIRNTIYFGEGSWLTVV.

J is TRBJ1-2 and V is TRBV28; no reliable D call. The V end lost 6 bases, the J end lost 8 bases, and 10 bases lay between the germline ends. This CDR3 region has 11 residues. Germline V gene lookup returns CDR1 MDHEN and CDR2 SYDVKM. CDR3 protein: CASRDLRGYTF. CDR3 DNA sequence: TGTGCCAGCAGAGACCTCCGGGGCTACACCTTC.

This clonotype was seen only a few times. The chain couples TRBV7-8 to TRBJ1-3, with 9 nucleotides matching TRBD1. Germline values: CDR1 SGHVS, CDR2 FQNEAQ. CDR3 length: 14 residues. J gave up 4 bases and V 6 bases, and 4 bases lay outside the gene matches. The CDR3 reads CASSNTGGGNTIYF. The CDR3 bases are TGTGCCAGCAGTAATACAGGGGGCGGAAACACCATATATTTT.

The V and J genes are TRBV29-1 and TRBJ2-2, with TRBD2 identical over 9 bases. Germline CDR1 and CDR2: SQVTM and ANQGSEA. V lost 4 bases and J lost 5; bases outside the gene matches: 11. This CDR3 region has 16 residues. Here the CDR3 DNA reads TGCAGCGTTGCCCCGATAGCGGGAGTTTTTACCGGGGAGCTGTTTTTT. Amino acid sequence: CSVAPIAGVFTGELFF.

This chain joins TRBV5-1 and TRBJ1-1; 7 bases match TRBD1. Germline assignment: CDR1 SGHRS and CDR2 YFSETQ. The V segment lost 3 bases and the J segment 6 bases; nucleotides outside the gene matches: 11. The CDR3 contains 15 residues. DNA of the CDR3: TGCGCCAGCAGCTACTCCATAGACAGGGTCTCTGAAGCTTTCTTT. Amino acids: CASSYSIDRVSEAFF.

The CDR3 spells CASSLTGTGGRETQYF. CDR3 DNA sequence: TGTGCCAGCAGTTTAACCGGGACAGGGGGCAGGGAGACCCAGTACTTC. The rearrangement links TRBV12-3 or TRBV12-4 to TRBJ2-5; TRBD1 agrees at 12 bases. V shed 2 bases, J shed 5 bases, and the junction held 6 bases outside the gene matches. The CDR3 is 16 residues long.

In this sample, this clonotype turned up many times. The chain carries TRBV7-2 and TRBJ2-7; no reliable D call. The V gene lost 5 bases and the J gene lost 7 bases, with 9 bases spanning the gap. This CDR3 has 11 residues. CDR1 is SGHTA and CDR2 is FQGNSA in the germline V gene. The CDR3 nucleotides read TGTGCCAGCAGCGGCCAAAAAGAGCAGTACTTC. Its translation: CASSGQKEQYF.

V usage is TRBV6-4 and J usage is TRBJ2-1; TRBD2 matches at 8 bases. CDR3 size: 16 residues. Germline values: CDR1 MRHNA, CDR2 SNTAGT. Trimming removed 3 bases from V and 7 bases from J; junction bases left unmatched: 11. DNA for the CDR3: TGTGCCAGCAGTGAATTAGGAGCGGGAGATGCGAATGAGCAGTTCTTC. Translating gives CASSELGAGDANEQFF.

This clonotype was counted many times. The genes are TRBV11-2 and TRBJ2-3; the D is unclear. V lost 1 base and J 4 bases, leaving 3 bases between the germline ends. The CDR3 has 12 residues. From germline, CDR1 is SGHAT and CDR2 FQNNGV. In DNA form, the CDR3 reads TGTGCCAGCAGCTTAGCCTCAGATACGCAGTATTTT. It is translated as CASSLASDTQYF.

The CDR3 spells CASSDFESGELFF. CDR3 DNA: TGTGCCAGCAGCGATTTCGAATCCGGGGAGCTGTTTTTT. The chain recombines TRBV5-6 with TRBJ2-2; D remains ambiguous. The CDR3 loop spans 13 amino acids. Germline V gene sequence: CDR1 SGHDT, CDR2 YYEEEE. Trimming left V 4 bases short and J 6 bases short, with 10 bases between.

V usage is TRBV6-6 and J usage is TRBJ1-5; D might be TRBD1 (5 bases). The CDR3 has 14 amino acids. The V gene's germline CDR1 is MNHNY and CDR2 SVGAGI (reference sequence). V lost 3 bases to trimming and J lost 1 base, with 7 bases between them. The CDR3 spells CASSYRDSNQPQHF. The CDR3 DNA sequence: TGTGCCAGCAGTTATAGGGACAGCAATCAGCCCCAGCATTTT.

This clonotype was recorded many times. The chain carries TRBV28 and TRBJ2-2; a possible D gene is TRBD2 (5 bases). Trimming took 4 bases from V and 6 from J, leaving 15 bases between them. Germline loops: CDR1 MDHEN, CDR2 SYDVKM. The CDR3 covers 15 residues. The CDR3 loop reads CASSWRTGQPGELFF. The CDR3 nucleotides read TGTGCCAGCAGTTGGAGGACTGGCCAACCCGGGGAGCTGTTTTTT.

A single count supports this clonotype. This sequence joins TRBV29-1 and TRBJ2-7; D not certain. The length of the CDR3 is 12 residues. The germline V and J ends were trimmed by 5 bases and 3 bases, with 11 bases remaining between them. Germline loops: CDR1 SQVTM, CDR2 ANQGSEA. CDR3 protein: CSVLRTDYEQYF. The CDR3 DNA sequence: TGCAGCGTTTTGCGCACCGACTACGAGCAGTACTTC.

V and J are TRBV18 and TRBJ1-1; perhaps TRBD1 as D (6 bases). Germline V lookup: CDR1 KGHSH, CDR2 LQKENI. This CDR3 comprises 15 residues. V lost 6 bases and J 7 bases, leaving 21 bases between the germline ends. The chain's CDR3 is CASSPDRSIVGEAFF. The CDR3 nucleotides read TGTGCCAGCTCTCCGGACAGATCGATCGTCGGTGAAGCTTTCTTT.

This clonotype was counted at least ten times. The chain links TRBV7-2 to TRBJ2-2; TRBD2 aligns across 8 bases. The CDR3 is 15 amino acids. Germline assignment: CDR1 SGHTA and CDR2 FQGNSA. J gave up 6 bases and V 3 bases, and 6 bases lay outside the gene matches. This chain's CDR3 is CASSLGLVVSGELFF. The CDR3, as DNA: TGTGCCAGCAGCTTGGGACTAGTGGTTTCCGGGGAGCTGTTTTTT. Together with reference TRBV7-2 and TRBJ2-2, the CDR3 gives the full variable domain: GAGVSQSPSNKVTEKGKDVELRCDPISGHTALYWYRQSLGQGLEFLIYFQGNSAPDKSGLPSDRFSAERTGGSVSTLTIQRTQQEDSAVYLCASSLGLVVSGELFFGEGSRLTVL.

This clonotype was observed at least ten times. The CDR3 reads CASTTGTAATNEKLFF. The CDR3 DNA reads TGTGCCAGCACTACCGGGACAGCGGCAACTAATGAAAAACTGTTTTTT. The rearrangement uses TRBV7-6 and TRBJ1-4, with 7 positions matching TRBD1. The CDR3 contains 16 residues. V gave up 7 bases and J gave up 0 bases; unmatched junction bases: 8. Germline V lookup: CDR1 SGHVS, CDR2 FNYEAQ.

This clonotype showed up just a few times. CDR3 in amino acids: CASSLGLVLHNEQFF. CDR3 in DNA: TGTGCCAGCAGCCTTGGACTAGTTCTACACAATGAGCAGTTCTTC. This chain links TRBV7-4 with TRBJ2-1; 7 positions match TRBD2. The germline CDR1 and CDR2 sequences are SGHVT and SQSDAQ. Unmatched junction bases numbered 9, after V lost 5 bases and J lost 5 bases. This CDR3 comprises 15 residues. Supplemented by reference TRBV7-4 and TRBJ2-1, the full variable domain reads GAGVSQSPRYKVAKRGRDVALRCDSISGHVTLYWYRQTLGQGSEVLTYSQSDAQRDKSGRPSGRFSAERPERSVSTLKIQRTEQGDSAVYLCASSLGLVLHNEQFFGPGTRLTVL.

The chain recombines TRBV7-9 with TRBJ2-1; 10 bases agree with TRBD1. V gave up 5 bases and J gave up 9 bases; unmatched junction bases: 7. The CDR3 sequence is 14 residues long. Germline CDR1 and CDR2: SEHNR and FQNEAQ (reference sequence). The DNA of the CDR3 is TGTGCCAGCAGCGCCGGACAGGGGGTCATTGAGCAGTTCTTC. Amino acids: CASSAGQGVIEQFF.